The 8 T cell receptor beta chains below all came from one sample that was sequenced in a study of cytomegalovirus exposure and HLA in healthy donors. Amplification used 60 Vbeta primers and 13 Jbeta primers. Sequencing was performed with immunoSEQ multiplex PCR; in TCRdb, only in-frame clones are kept and a portion is missing. The table records over 35,000 clones, approximately 80% of them present only once. The sample was PBMCs. All receptors come from a man in his thirties or forties in good health and CMV-seronegative.

This clone has a handful of counts. The chain's CDR3 is CASSEDRESGTGELFF. In DNA form, the CDR3 reads TGTGCCAGCAGCGAAGACAGGGAATCGGGCACCGGGGAGCTGTTTTTT. V usage is TRBV7-3 and J usage is TRBJ2-2; 7 bases align to TRBD1. V was clipped by 5 bases and J by 4 bases; unmatched bases: 10. Germline V gives CDR1 SGHTA, CDR2 FQGTGA. The CDR3 totals 16 residues.

The genes are TRBV4-2 and TRBJ1-1, with 10 bases lining up with TRBD1. The CDR3 totals 15 residues. Germline V gene sequence: CDR1 LGHNA, CDR2 YNFKEQ. V gave up 5 bases and J gave up 5 bases; unmatched junction bases: 8. This chain's CDR3 is CASSGRDRGRTEAFF. In DNA, the CDR3 is TGTGCCAGCAGCGGGAGGGACAGGGGAAGAACTGAAGCTTTCTTT.

V gene TRBV21-1 combines with J gene TRBJ1-1; the tabulated D call, TRBD1, remains unverified against the DNA. TRBV21-1 is noted as a pseudogene. The CDR3 runs 16 residues. CDR3 coding DNA: TGTGCCAGCAGCAAAGCTCCGGGACAGGGTCACACTGAAGCTTTCTTT. Translation: CASSKAPGQGHTEAFF.

V and J are TRBV4-3 and TRBJ1-1; 10 nucleotides match TRBD1. CDR3 length: 18 amino acids. The junction had 18 bases not matched to a gene; V was cut back by 5 bases and J by 6 bases. Per the germline V gene, CDR1 is LGHNA and CDR2 is YSLEER. The CDR3 spells CASSKLTRTGGWWAEAFF. The CDR3 nucleotides are TGCGCCAGCAGCAAGTTAACGAGGACAGGGGGTTGGTGGGCTGAAGCTTTCTTT.

The rearrangement uses TRBV27 and TRBJ1-2, with D tentatively TRBD1 (6 bases). This CDR3 is 14 amino acids long. Trimming pared 8 bases from V and 3 bases from J, leaving 16 bases between. Germline CDR1 and CDR2: MNHEY and SMNVEV (reference sequence). CDR3 sequence: CASRVYQGHYGYTF. Here the CDR3 DNA reads TGTGCCAGCCGCGTCTATCAGGGGCACTATGGCTACACCTTC.

This clone was seen a handful of times. The V and J genes are TRBV5-6 and TRBJ2-3, with TRBD2 matching over 8 bases. The germline V gene has CDR1 SGHDT and CDR2 YYEEEE. CDR3 length equals 15 residues. Trimming removed 2 bases from V and 4 bases from J; junction bases left unmatched: 6. Here the CDR3 reads CASSLDTGGSDTQYF. CDR3 DNA sequence: TGTGCCAGCAGCTTAGACACGGGAGGGTCAGATACGCAGTATTTT.

The chain couples TRBV6-4 to TRBJ1-1, with TRBD1 as a possible D gene (6 bases). Germline loops: CDR1 MRHNA, CDR2 SNTAGT. The CDR3 sequence is 14 residues long. V was trimmed by 6 bases and J by 0 bases, leaving 11 bases between them. The CDR3 sequence: CASRRTAMNTEAFF. The CDR3 DNA sequence: TGTGCCAGCAGAAGGACAGCGATGAACACTGAAGCTTTCTTT.

The chain combines TRBV18 with TRBJ1-2; possibly TRBD1 for D (5 bases). CDR1 KGHSH and CDR2 LQKENI come from the germline V gene. CDR3 length: 15 residues. V was cut by 4 bases and J by 4 bases, with 16 bases left in between. Here the CDR3 reads CASSRLRDSSYGYTF. The CDR3 region has the DNA TGTGCCAGCTCACGACTCAGGGATTCGAGCTATGGCTACACCTTC.